The 9 T cell receptor beta chains below were found in one sample sequenced in a study of shared clonotypes between healthy human individuals. TCRdb's copy holds only in-frame clones and misses some; the assay was immunoSEQ multiplex PCR. The sample holds millions of clones; roughly 96% are singletons and the top ten take 0.13%. Sequencing input: naive CD4+ T cells sorted from blood. Subset of the sample: CD45RA+ positively selected. These receptor sequences come from a young man in good health.

This rearrangement joins TRBV6-5 to TRBJ1-2; the D gene is possibly TRBD1 (5 bases). Trimming pared 6 bases from V and 3 bases from J, leaving 14 bases between. Per germline, CDR1 MNHEY and CDR2 SVGAGI. The CDR3 runs 14 residues. In DNA form, the CDR3 reads TGTGCCAGCAGCGATCCGGGACGGCACTATGGCTACACCTTC. It codes for CASSDPGRHYGYTF.

This clone was detected only once. The V call is TRBV28, the J call TRBJ2-7; 7 nucleotides align to TRBD2. Trimming removed 6 bases from V and 3 bases from J; junction bases left unmatched: 5. This CDR3 contains 13 residues. CDR1 and CDR2 (germline): MDHEN, SYDVKM. The CDR3 nucleotides read TGTGCCAGCAGGCGAGCGGGGCTCTACGAGCAGTACTTC. The encoded protein is CASRRAGLYEQYF.

V gene TRBV2 combines with J gene TRBJ2-7; a weak D match, TRBD1 (6 bases). Germline CDR1 is SNHLY and CDR2 is FYNNEI. V was cut by 5 bases and J by 0 bases, with 20 bases left in between. The CDR3 loop spans 17 amino acids. DNA for the CDR3: TGTGCCAGCAGTCCCCATACTGGGGGCCTGACCTCCTACGAGCAGTACTTC. Amino acids: CASSPHTGGLTSYEQYF.

This clone was detected once. The chain employs TRBV6-5 and TRBJ2-3; the D gene is possibly TRBD2 (6 bases). Germline V CDR1 and CDR2: MNHEY, SVGAGI. V dropped 10 bases and J dropped 1 base, with 12 bases sitting between them. There are 13 residues in the CDR3. CDR3 region: CATGVGGTDTQYF. The CDR3 DNA sequence: TGTGCCACGGGGGTCGGGGGCACAGATACGCAGTATTTT.

This clone was detected only once. The chain recombines TRBV4-3 with TRBJ2-5; perhaps TRBD2 as D (6 bases). Germline lookup yields CDR1 LGHNA and CDR2 YSLEER. The CDR3 length is 16 residues. V lost 4 bases, J lost 4 bases, and 19 bases lay in between. As DNA, the CDR3 is TGCGCCAGCAGCCCTAGACGCCCGGGGGATGGAGAGACCCAGTACTTC. It codes for CASSPRRPGDGETQYF.

This clone appeared once. This chain joins TRBV7-8 and TRBJ2-1; TRBD2 aligns across 12 bases. Germline values: CDR1 SGHVS, CDR2 FQNEAQ. Trimming cost V 5 bases and J 4 bases; bases outside gene matches: 3. This CDR3 region has 15 residues. The CDR3 reads CASSPSGGVYNEQFF. In nucleotides, the CDR3 is TGTGCCAGCAGCCCTAGCGGGGGGGTTTACAATGAGCAGTTCTTC.

This clone was picked up one time. V and J are TRBV6-5 and TRBJ2-2; 7 nucleotides align to TRBD1. Germline assignment: CDR1 MNHEY and CDR2 SVGAGI. CDR3 length: 14 residues. Trimming removed 6 bases from V and 0 bases from J; junction bases left unmatched: 1. The CDR3 here is CASRGQSNTGELFF. For the CDR3, the DNA is TGTGCCAGCAGGGGACAGTCGAACACCGGGGAGCTGTTTTTT.

Of note for this clone: Other DNA sequences in this sample translate to the same CDR3. This chain connects TRBV18 to TRBJ2-5; unclear D gene. CDR1 and CDR2 from the germline V gene are KGHSH and LQKENI. Trimming left V 2 bases short and J 5 bases short, with 6 bases between. The CDR3 is made up of 12 amino acids. DNA of the CDR3: TGTGCCAGCTCACCAATGGGGGAGACCCAGTACTTC. It codes for CASSPMGETQYF.

The chain uses TRBV5-6 and TRBJ2-1; 7 bases are shared with TRBD1. In germline, CDR1 is SGHDT, CDR2 YYEEEE. Unmatched junction bases numbered 13, after V lost 7 bases and J lost 9 bases. The CDR3 runs 14 residues. The CDR3 nucleotides are TGTGCCAGCGGCAGGGGGAGCCTCTCGGGTGAGCAGTTCTTC. Translating it yields CASGRGSLSGEQFF.